A single sample gave rise to the 32 T cell receptor beta chains below, sequenced in a study of T cell responses to AZD1222 COVID-19 vaccine. Sequencing used immunoSEQ multiplex PCR; TCRdb keeps in-frame clones, though not all of them. This sample carries fewer than 150,000 clones, approximately 92% of them seen once, and the ten largest clones take 6.5% to 8.5%. Material: peripheral blood, obtained 28 days after the second AZD1222 dose. The origin of the receptors is an adult who received the AZD1222 COVID-19 vaccine.

V and J are TRBV27 and TRBJ1-5, with D possibly being TRBD1 (6 bases). Germline values: CDR1 MNHEY, CDR2 SMNVEV (reference sequence). The CDR3 length is 14 residues. V lost 6 bases and J lost 7, with 16 bases in between. CDR3 in amino acids: CASRPQGLWQPQHF. The CDR3 DNA reads as TGTGCCAGCAGACCACAGGGTTTATGGCAGCCCCAGCATTTT.

CDR3 sequence: CASSQRGPDSEQYF. Written as DNA, the CDR3 is TGTGCCAGCAGCCAACGAGGACCCGACTCTGAGCAGTACTTC. V and J are TRBV3-1 (or the pseudogene TRBV3-2) and TRBJ2-7; D is undetermined. This CDR3 contains 14 residues. The germline V gene has CDR1 LGHDT and CDR2 YNNKEL (reference sequence). V lost 2 bases, J lost 7 bases, and 15 bases lay in between.

The chain joins TRBV7-2 to TRBJ2-3, with unresolved D. The CDR3 length is 16 residues. V lost 1 base and J 0 bases, leaving 11 bases between the germline ends. Germline lookup yields CDR1 SGHTA and CDR2 FQGNSA. The CDR3 coding sequence is TGTGCCAGCAGCTTAGTCGGTAAGAAGAGCACAGATACGCAGTATTTT. This codes for CASSLVGKKSTDTQYF.

The rearrangement uses TRBV5-8 and TRBJ2-5, with TRBD1 identical over 9 bases. V trimming: 2 bases; J trimming: 1 base; junction bases outside the gene matches: 3. The germline V gene encodes CDR1 SGHTS and CDR2 YDEGEE. CDR3 size: 15 residues. As DNA, the CDR3 is TGTGCCAGCAGCTTTGGGACAGGGACCCAAGAGACCCAGTACTTC. This codes for CASSFGTGTQETQYF.

The chain couples TRBV2 to TRBJ2-7; D gene ambiguous. The V and J ends lost 6 bases and 2 bases respectively, with 8 bases between them. The CDR3 sequence is 12 residues long. Germline CDR1 reads SNHLY; CDR2 reads FYNNEI. The CDR3 spells CASRAPPYEQYF. The CDR3 bases are TGTGCCAGCAGGGCACCTCCCTACGAGCAGTACTTC.

This chain joins TRBV2 and TRBJ1-6; D is uncertain. This CDR3 is 13 amino acids long. The germline CDR1 and CDR2 sequences are SNHLY and FYNNEI. Trimming took off 7 bases at V and 9 bases at J, with 13 bases between the two ends. The CDR3 here is CASKGERASPLHF. For the CDR3, the DNA is TGTGCCAGCAAAGGAGAAAGGGCTTCACCCCTCCACTTT.

V usage is TRBV4-1 and J usage is TRBJ2-2; TRBD1 matches 10 bases. Germline assignment: CDR1 MGHRA and CDR2 YSYEKL. V gave up 0 bases and J gave up 3 bases; unmatched junction bases: 1. The CDR3 covers 16 residues. The CDR3 loop is CASSQEGTGDTGELFF. The CDR3 nucleotides are TGCGCCAGCAGCCAAGAAGGGACAGGGGACACCGGGGAGCTGTTTTTT.

V is TRBV18 and J is TRBJ1-2; D is perhaps TRBD1 (6 bases). Trimming pared 0 bases from V and 8 bases from J, leaving 13 bases between. CDR3 length: 14 amino acids. The V gene's germline CDR1 is KGHSH and CDR2 LQKENI. CDR3 in DNA: TGTGCCAGCTCACCACCCCCACAGGGTGAAGGCTACACCTTC. It yields the protein CASSPPPQGEGYTF.

This rearrangement joins TRBV13 to TRBJ1-1, with TRBD1 identical over 9 bases. The ends lost 6 bases at V and 6 bases at J; junction bases unmatched: 14. CDR3 length: 16 amino acids. Germline CDR1 reads PRHDT; CDR2 reads FYEKMQ (reference sequence). CDR3 sequence (DNA): TGTGCCAGCAGGTACAGGGGGCGGAATGTAGGTGCTGAAGCTTTCTTT. It translates to CASRYRGRNVGAEAFF.

This chain joins TRBV9 and TRBJ1-2; D not resolved. The germline V gene encodes CDR1 SGDLS and CDR2 YYNGEE. This CDR3 region has 13 residues. Trimming pared 4 bases from V and 5 bases from J, leaving 12 bases between. The CDR3 sequence is CASSRGSSYGYTF. The CDR3 nucleotides are TGTGCCAGCAGCCGTGGATCATCGTATGGCTACACCTTC.

V usage is TRBV6-5 and J usage is TRBJ1-6, with 8 bases matching TRBD1. Germline CDR1 reads MNHEY; CDR2 reads SVGAGI. V shed 6 bases, J shed 10 bases, and the junction held 8 bases outside the gene matches. CDR3 length equals 14 residues. The CDR3 protein is CASSPGQAVSPLHF. The CDR3, as DNA: TGTGCCAGCAGCCCGGGACAGGCAGTATCACCCCTCCACTTT.

J is TRBJ1-6 and V is TRBV6-6; D call uncertain. The CDR3 is 15 residues long. Trimming took off 8 bases at V and 2 bases at J, with 13 bases between the two ends. Germline V lookup: CDR1 MNHNY, CDR2 SVGAGI (reference sequence). CDR3 protein: CASGEGIPYNSPLHF. CDR3 nucleotides: TGTGCCAGCGGAGAGGGTATCCCCTATAATTCACCCCTCCACTTT.

The chain employs TRBV5-1 and TRBJ2-5; 9 bases map to TRBD2. J was trimmed by 2 bases and V by 4 bases; bases with no gene match: 6. The CDR3 length is 15 residues. The germline V gene has CDR1 SGHRS and CDR2 YFSETQ. CDR3 amino acids: CASSERGVKQETQYF. Here the CDR3 DNA reads TGCGCCAGCAGCGAGCGGGGGGTAAAACAAGAGACCCAGTACTTC.

This clone was observed once. The chain couples TRBV12-3 or TRBV12-4 to TRBJ1-1; no clear D. This CDR3 is built from 12 residues. Trimming pared 3 bases from V and 7 bases from J, leaving 9 bases between. The CDR3 reads CASSLGPREAFF. DNA of the CDR3: TGTGCCAGCAGTTTGGGTCCGCGTGAAGCTTTCTTT.

The V and J genes are TRBV5-4 and TRBJ2-7, with D perhaps TRBD2 (5 bases). The CDR3 extends over 14 amino acids. CDR1 SGHNT and CDR2 YYREEE come from the germline V gene (reference sequence). The V and J ends lost 4 bases and 0 bases respectively, with 11 bases between them. CDR3 sequence (DNA): TGTGCCAGCAGCCCAGGACTGGGCTCCTACGAGCAGTACTTC. Its protein product is CASSPGLGSYEQYF.

This clone was observed a few times. V and J are TRBV7-8 and TRBJ1-6, with D possibly being TRBD1 (5 bases). This CDR3 spans 19 amino acids. Between the trimmed V and J ends, which lost 3 bases and 5 bases, there was a span of 23 bases. The germline CDR1 and CDR2 sequences are SGHVS and FQNEAQ. The CDR3 loop reads CASSFYRDGEWGDNSPLHF. CDR3 coding DNA: TGTGCCAGCAGCTTTTATCGGGACGGCGAATGGGGTGATAATTCACCCCTCCACTTT.

The chain combines TRBV5-4 with TRBJ2-5; 8 bases fit TRBD2. This CDR3 is built from 15 residues. Trimming took 4 bases from V and 5 from J; bases not matched to a gene: 10. Germline V gives CDR1 SGHNT, CDR2 YYREEE (reference sequence). CDR3 in amino acids: CASSVLRGGRETQYF. The CDR3 DNA reads as TGTGCCAGCAGCGTCCTACGGGGGGGCCGCGAGACCCAGTACTTC.

This sequence joins TRBV7-9 and TRBJ2-5; D remains unclear. This CDR3 is 13 amino acids long. The V and J ends lost 6 bases and 2 bases respectively, with 10 bases between them. Germline CDR1 reads SEHNR; CDR2 reads FQNEAQ (reference sequence). The CDR3 nucleotides read TGTGCCAGCAGTTGGGCCAGACAAGAGACCCAGTACTTC. Its protein is CASSWARQETQYF.

This clone was seen a single time. The chain is built from TRBV18 and TRBJ1-3, with no clear D. The V gene's germline CDR1 is KGHSH and CDR2 LQKENI. This CDR3 contains 17 residues. With 1 base removed from V and 0 bases from J, the gap between germline ends came to 13 bases. The CDR3 DNA sequence: TGTGCCAGCTCACCACAGGAGAGGGTTGTCTCTGGAAACACCATATATTTT. Protein product: CASSPQERVVSGNTIYF.

This sequence joins TRBV30 and TRBJ1-2, with D perhaps TRBD1 (6 bases). CDR1 is GTSNPN and CDR2 is SVGIG in the germline V gene (reference sequence). The CDR3 sequence is 14 residues long. Trimming took off 2 bases at V and 6 bases at J, with 16 bases between the two ends. CDR3 in DNA: TGTGCCTGGAGTCCCTCGGTTTGGGGGCATGGCTACACCTTC. This codes for CAWSPSVWGHGYTF.

The chain couples TRBV6-6 to TRBJ2-7, with D perhaps matching TRBD1 (5 bases). V lost 5 bases and J 7 bases, leaving 9 bases between the germline ends. Germline V CDR1 and CDR2: MNHNY, SVGAGI (reference sequence). The CDR3 is 11 residues long. This CDR3 reads CASSRQGEQYF. The CDR3 DNA reads TGTGCCAGCAGTCGCCAGGGAGAGCAGTACTTC.

A few counts support this clone. CDR3 nucleotides: TGTGCCACCAGTGATCTATACAGGCCCGGGGAGCTGTTTTTT. It translates to CATSDLYRPGELFF. V is TRBV24-1 and J is TRBJ2-2; D might be TRBD1 (5 bases). The CDR3 consists of 14 residues. V gave up 3 bases and J gave up 6 bases, with 10 bases separating them. Per germline, CDR1 KGHDR and CDR2 SFDVKD.

This chain connects TRBV6-1 to TRBJ2-2; D is perhaps TRBD1 (6 bases). CDR1 and CDR2 from the germline V gene are MNHNS and SASEGT. Trimming cost V 4 bases and J 5 bases, with 17 bases left between them. The CDR3 has 16 amino acids. The CDR3 nucleotides read TGTGCCAGCAGTGTAAATGTGGGGGCCCTTACCGGGGAGCTGTTTTTT. Translating gives CASSVNVGALTGELFF.

This clone appeared once. V gene TRBV9 combines with J gene TRBJ1-2; D is unresolved. The CDR3 runs to 15 residues. Between the trimmed V and J ends, which lost 0 bases and 3 bases, there was a span of 12 bases. From germline, CDR1 is SGDLS and CDR2 YYNGEE. CDR3 coding DNA: TGTGCCAGCAGCGTAGGTAAGGACTTGGACTATGGCTACACCTTC. Protein sequence: CASSVGKDLDYGYTF.

The chain links TRBV11-1 to TRBJ1-2, with TRBD1 matching 8 bases. V lost 8 bases to trimming and J lost 1 base; unmatched junction nucleotides: 3. The length of the CDR3 is 13 residues. Per germline, CDR1 SGHAT and CDR2 FQDESV (reference sequence). CDR3 sequence (DNA): TGTGCCAGCGGACAGGGCCATAACTATGGCTACACCTTC. It encodes CASGQGHNYGYTF.

The rearrangement uses TRBV2 and TRBJ1-4; 9 nucleotides line up with TRBD1. This CDR3 spans 15 amino acids. Germline V CDR1 and CDR2: SNHLY, FYNNEI. Trimming took 5 bases from V and 5 from J; bases not matched to a gene: 6. The CDR3 protein is CASSSQGTGNEKLFF. CDR3 sequence (DNA): TGTGCCAGCAGTTCCCAAGGGACAGGGAATGAAAAACTGTTTTTT.

The chain employs TRBV6-1 and TRBJ1-5; TRBD1 agrees at 7 bases. Germline loops: CDR1 MNHNS, CDR2 SASEGT. The CDR3 loop spans 16 amino acids. Trimming cost V 2 bases and J 4 bases; bases outside gene matches: 8. CDR3: CASSEYRTGENQPQHF. In nucleotides, the CDR3 is TGTGCCAGCAGTGAATACCGAACAGGGGAAAATCAGCCCCAGCATTTT.

This rearrangement joins TRBV18 to TRBJ1-1, with D unclear. With 1 base removed from V and 0 bases from J, the gap between germline ends came to 12 bases. Germline V gene data show CDR1 as KGHSH and CDR2 as LQKENI. The CDR3 extends over 16 amino acids. The DNA of the CDR3 is TGTGCCAGCTCACCACTTACCGGACCGATGAACACTGAAGCTTTCTTT. Translation gives CASSPLTGPMNTEAFF.

V gene TRBV30 combines with J gene TRBJ1-1; D gene ambiguous. CDR1 is GTSNPN and CDR2 is SVGIG in the germline V gene (reference sequence). The CDR3 sequence is 10 residues long. The V and J ends lost 3 bases and 4 bases respectively, with 3 bases between them. As DNA, the CDR3 is TGTGCCTGGAGGGGCACTGAAGCTTTCTTT. Translated, it gives CAWRGTEAFF.

The J gene is TRBJ2-3, the V gene TRBV27; possible D gene TRBD1, 6 bases. Germline lookup yields CDR1 MNHEY and CDR2 SMNVEV (reference sequence). Trimming stripped 3 bases from V and 6 bases from J, with 13 bases between. This CDR3 region has 14 residues. CDR3 sequence (DNA): TGTGCCAGCAGTTTTTACAGGGCGACGGATACGCAGTATTTT. It codes for CASSFYRATDTQYF.

The rearrangement uses TRBV30 and TRBJ1-1; D is perhaps TRBD1 (6 bases). The CDR3 extends over 11 amino acids. The germline V gene has CDR1 GTSNPN and CDR2 SVGIG (reference sequence). V shed 5 bases and J shed 6 bases, with 10 bases lying between them. The CDR3: CAWGGAAEAFF. The CDR3 DNA sequence: TGTGCCTGGGGGGGGGCGGCTGAAGCTTTCTTT.

The genes are TRBV28 and TRBJ2-3; D gene uncertain. The V end was cut by 3 bases, the J end by 2 bases, with 9 bases between. The CDR3 runs 14 residues. Germline assignment: CDR1 MDHEN and CDR2 SYDVKM. The CDR3 coding sequence is TGTGCCAGCAGTTTGAGGAGACACACAGATACGCAGTATTTT. Translation: CASSLRRHTDTQYF.